One sample yielded the 17 T cell receptor beta chains listed below, sequenced in a study of spatial heterogeneity in lung cancer. TCRdb analysed the 5' RACE reads with MiXCR anew, one entry per CDR3 protein. The top ten clones hold 2.5% to 3% of a sample with tens of thousands of distinct CDR3 sequences, over 5.5% of them seen once. The sample's time point: sample taken at primary tumor resection. Tumor, nontumor lung or frozen PBMC supplied whole RNA that was sequenced unsorted. The input for sequencing was PBMCs, taken at surgery. The receptors were sampled from a female donor with early-stage non-small cell lung cancer.

The rearrangement uses TRBV7-9 and TRBJ1-5, with D hard to call. The V gene lost 3 bases and the J gene lost 7 bases, with 13 bases spanning the gap. The CDR3 has 14 residues. The germline gives CDR1 SEHNR, CDR2 FQNEAQ (reference sequence). The CDR3 bases are TGTGCCAGCAGCTTGGACGGGTTCCGGCAGCCCCAGCATTTT. Protein product: CASSLDGFRQPQHF.

This clonotype was recorded at least ten times. The chain recombines TRBV27 with TRBJ2-2; unclear D gene. Germline CDR1 is MNHEY and CDR2 is SMNVEV (reference sequence). The CDR3 totals 12 residues. The V and J ends lost 3 bases and 7 bases respectively, with 6 bases between them. The DNA of the CDR3 is TGTGCCAGCAGTTTGGGGATCGGGGAGCTGTTTTTT. Translation gives CASSLGIGELFF.

The chain carries TRBV7-2 and TRBJ2-5, with TRBD2 identical over 14 bases. Germline-derived CDR1 and CDR2 are SGHTA and FQGNSA. Germline trimming cut 8 bases from V and 7 bases from J; bases unmatched to any gene: 6. The CDR3 is 14 amino acids. CDR3: CASGTSGGRGTQYF. CDR3 sequence (DNA): TGTGCCAGCGGGACTAGCGGGGGTCGGGGGACCCAGTACTTC.

The chain recombines TRBV5-1 with TRBJ2-2; D might be TRBD1 or TRBD2, each matching 5 bases. Germline values: CDR1 SGHRS, CDR2 YFSETQ. V lost 2 bases, J lost 0 bases, and 8 bases lay in between. The CDR3 extends over 15 amino acids. In nucleotides, the CDR3 is TGCGCCAGCAGCTTCGGGGCCGCGAACACCGGGGAGCTGTTTTTT. Amino acids: CASSFGAANTGELFF.

A few counts support this clonotype. The rearrangement links TRBV3-1 to TRBJ2-7; no clear D gene. This CDR3 spans 15 amino acids. Germline loops: CDR1 LGHDT, CDR2 YNNKEL (reference sequence). V gave up 2 bases and J gave up 6 bases, with 17 bases separating them. DNA for the CDR3: TGTGCCAGCAGCCAATTGCCGGCGACCCTCGGCGAGCAGTACTTC. Translated, it gives CASSQLPATLGEQYF.

The rearrangement uses TRBV18 and TRBJ1-2; D not certain. The CDR3 runs 14 residues. Trimming left V 6 bases short and J 0 bases short, with 11 bases between. Germline values: CDR1 KGHSH, CDR2 LQKENI. In DNA, the CDR3 is TGTGCCAGCTCCCTCTCCTACGCTAACTATGGCTACACCTTC. This gives the protein CASSLSYANYGYTF.

This clonotype was observed at least ten times. V and J are TRBV29-1 and TRBJ2-1, with TRBD1 identical over 9 bases. Germline V gives CDR1 SQVTM, CDR2 ANQGSEA. The CDR3 totals 15 residues. V was pared by 4 bases and J by 5 bases, with 9 bases of the junction left unmatched. CDR3 in DNA: TGCAGCGTTGGGGGAGGGACAGGGAAGGACAATGAGCAGTTCTTC. This codes for CSVGGGTGKDNEQFF.

This clonotype has at least ten counts. The rearrangement links TRBV29-1 to TRBJ2-7; 8 bases map to TRBD1. The CDR3 is 13 residues long. The ends lost 7 bases at V and 2 bases at J; junction bases unmatched: 7. Germline assignment: CDR1 SQVTM and CDR2 ANQGSEA. CDR3 protein: CSALGQAPYEQYF. CDR3 sequence (DNA): TGCAGCGCATTGGGACAGGCCCCCTACGAGCAGTACTTC.

V usage is TRBV2 and J usage is TRBJ2-7; D is unclear. The CDR3 is 12 amino acids. In germline, CDR1 is SNHLY, CDR2 FYNNEI. The germline V and J ends were trimmed by 1 base and 3 bases, with 4 bases remaining between them. Here the CDR3 DNA reads TGTGCCAGCAGTGAAGACGACTACGAGCAGTACTTC. It translates to CASSEDDYEQYF.

This clonotype was recorded many times. The chain employs TRBV7-9 and TRBJ2-2; a weak D match, TRBD2 (6 bases). Trimming pared 5 bases from V and 6 bases from J, leaving 13 bases between. This CDR3 has 14 amino acids. Germline V lookup: CDR1 SEHNR, CDR2 FQNEAQ (reference sequence). The CDR3 region is CASSPALAAGELFF. The CDR3 DNA follows: TGTGCCAGCAGCCCAGCACTAGCAGCCGGGGAGCTGTTTTTT.

This clonotype was seen ten or more times. The V call is TRBV5-5, the J call TRBJ2-7; perhaps D is TRBD1 or TRBD2 (5 bases each). The CDR3 runs 14 residues. Germline assignment: CDR1 SGHKS and CDR2 YYEKEE (reference sequence). With 5 bases removed from V and 0 bases from J, the gap between germline ends came to 12 bases. The CDR3 is CASSWDGASYEQYF. For the CDR3, the DNA is TGTGCCAGCAGTTGGGACGGAGCCTCCTACGAGCAGTACTTC.

The sample holds many counts of this clonotype. J is TRBJ1-5 and V is TRBV7-8; no reliable D call. Germline V CDR1 and CDR2: SGHVS, FQNEAQ. Trimming removed 0 bases from V and 2 bases from J, with 8 bases in between. CDR3 size: 15 residues. The CDR3 is CASSLAYTRNQPQHF. The CDR3, as DNA: TGTGCCAGCAGCTTAGCCTACACTCGCAATCAGCCCCAGCATTTT.

This clonotype appeared many times. The chain couples TRBV15 to TRBJ2-7; TRBD1 is a possible D gene (6 bases). Germline CDR1 and CDR2: LNHNV and YYDKDF (reference sequence). The ends were cut back, 0 bases at V and 2 bases at J, with 11 bases in the middle. This CDR3 comprises 15 residues. In nucleotides, the CDR3 is TGTGCCACCAGCAGAGATGTGGGGGCTCCCTACGAGCAGTACTTC. Encoded protein: CATSRDVGAPYEQYF.

This sequence joins TRBV15 and TRBJ2-3; D is ambiguous. CDR1 is LNHNV and CDR2 is YYDKDF in the germline V gene (reference sequence). V gave up 4 bases and J gave up 4 bases, with 12 bases separating them. The CDR3 is 14 amino acids. The CDR3 DNA is TGTGCCACCAGCAAACCCAACAGTGCAGATACGCAGTATTTT. Residues: CATSKPNSADTQYF.

The rearrangement uses TRBV5-6 and TRBJ2-7; weak D call: TRBD2 (6 bases). This CDR3 has 12 residues. V shed 3 bases and J shed 6 bases, with 10 bases lying between them. Germline V gene lookup returns CDR1 SGHDT and CDR2 YYEEEE. The chain's CDR3 is CASSWGAGEQYF. The CDR3 coding sequence is TGTGCCAGCAGCTGGGGAGCGGGCGAGCAGTACTTC.

This chain uses TRBV28 with TRBJ2-5; TRBD2 matches at 11 bases. J was trimmed by 4 bases and V by 4 bases; bases with no gene match: 8. This CDR3 spans 16 amino acids. Looked up from germline, CDR1 is MDHEN and CDR2 is SYDVKM. CDR3 amino acids: CASSSPLAGGLETQYF. Written as DNA, the CDR3 is TGTGCCAGCAGTTCCCCATTAGCGGGGGGGCTAGAGACCCAGTACTTC. Using reference TRBV28 and TRBJ2-5 for the parts outside the CDR3, the full variable domain is DVKVTQSSRYLVKRTGEKVFLECVQDMDHENMFWYRQDPGLGLRLIYFSYDVKMKEKGDIPEGYSVSREKKERFSLILESASTNQTSMYLCASSSPLAGGLETQYFGPGTRLLVL.

This clonotype is termed medium-sized. The chain carries TRBV29-1 and TRBJ1-5, with a tentative D call TRBD1 (5 bases). The CDR3 is 14 amino acids. Germline-derived CDR1 and CDR2 are SQVTM and ANQGSEA. Trimming pared 4 bases from V and 0 bases from J, leaving 10 bases between. The CDR3 DNA follows: TGCAGCGTTGGGGGCAGAGATAGCAATCAGCCCCAGCATTTT. Translated, it gives CSVGGRDSNQPQHF.